This is a list of T cell receptor beta chains from one sample in a study of blood T cell repertoires in COVID-19. The protocol was immunoSEQ multiplex PCR, while the TCRdb copy is restricted to in-frame clones and leaves out a portion. The sample holds 60,000 or so clones, roughly 87% seen once. The sequencing sample was made of peripheral blood. Receptor source: a man in his 60s with acute or convalescent COVID-19. The CDR3 runs from the conserved cysteine through the conserved F or W. A D gene is named only where the DNA matches it firmly. Clone size is given for some rows only: seen once, a few or many times, or a class if the clone is expanded.

v_call: TRBV9
d_call: TRBD1
cdr3_length: 16
clone_size: -
j_call: TRBJ1-2
cdr3_aa: CASSVATWTGTYGYTF
cdr3_nt: TGTGCCAGCAGCGTAGCTACGTGGACAGGGACCTATGGCTACACCTTC

v_call: TRBV5-1
d_call: -
cdr3_length: 15
clone_size: -
j_call: TRBJ1-5
cdr3_aa: CASSLAGYSNQPQHF
cdr3_nt: TGCGCCAGCAGCTTAGCGGGTTATAGCAATCAGCCCCAGCATTTT

v_call: TRBV19
d_call: TRBD1
cdr3_length: 16
clone_size: -
j_call: TRBJ2-1
cdr3_aa: CASSLWTGATYNEQFF
cdr3_nt: TGTGCCAGTAGTTTATGGACAGGGGCCACCTACAATGAGCAGTTCTTC

v_call: TRBV5-1
d_call: TRBD1
cdr3_length: 17
clone_size: -
j_call: TRBJ2-2
cdr3_aa: CASSHSGQGVNTGELFF
cdr3_nt: TGCGCCAGCAGCCACTCGGGACAGGGAGTCAACACCGGGGAGCTGTTTTTT

v_call: TRBV11-2
d_call: -
cdr3_length: 14
clone_size: -
j_call: TRBJ1-5
cdr3_aa: CASSLRQGNQPQHF
cdr3_nt: TGTGCCAGCAGCTTAAGGCAGGGGAATCAGCCCCAGCATTTT

v_call: TRBV5-1
d_call: -
cdr3_length: 15
clone_size: -
j_call: TRBJ1-3
cdr3_aa: CASSLTAGSGNTIYF
cdr3_nt: TGCGCCAGCAGCCTCACGGCGGGGTCTGGAAACACCATATATTTT

v_call: TRBV7-6
d_call: -
cdr3_length: 18
clone_size: -
j_call: TRBJ1-3
cdr3_aa: CASSLAGAQGYFGNTIYF
cdr3_nt: TGTGCCAGCAGCTTAGCGGGGGCGCAGGGGTATTTTGGAAACACCATATATTTT

v_call: TRBV29-1
d_call: TRBD1
cdr3_length: 15
clone_size: -
j_call: TRBJ2-2
cdr3_aa: CSVVTTGGATGELFF
cdr3_nt: TGCAGCGTTGTGACGACAGGGGGAGCTACCGGGGAGCTGTTTTTT

v_call: TRBV5-4
d_call: TRBD1
cdr3_length: 16
clone_size: -
j_call: TRBJ2-2
cdr3_aa: CASSSGTGWDTGELFF
cdr3_nt: TGTGCCAGCAGCTCGGGGACAGGGTGGGACACCGGGGAGCTGTTTTTT

v_call: TRBV6-6
d_call: -
cdr3_length: 14
clone_size: -
j_call: TRBJ1-1
cdr3_aa: CASNSPGMRYEAFF
cdr3_nt: TGTGCCAGCAATTCCCCGGGGATGCGCTATGAAGCTTTCTTT

v_call: TRBV19
d_call: TRBD1
cdr3_length: 16
clone_size: few
j_call: TRBJ1-6
cdr3_aa: CASSVQTGTGASPLHF
cdr3_nt: TGTGCCAGTAGTGTCCAGACCGGGACAGGGGCCTCACCCCTCCACTTT

v_call: TRBV7-9
d_call: TRBD1
cdr3_length: 15
clone_size: -
j_call: TRBJ1-3
cdr3_aa: CASSRGTGFLNTIYF
cdr3_nt: TGTGCCAGCAGCCGGGGGACAGGTTTTCTCAACACCATATATTTT

v_call: TRBV7-9
d_call: -
cdr3_length: 14
clone_size: -
j_call: TRBJ1-1
cdr3_aa: CASSLVGRLTEAFF
cdr3_nt: TGTGCCAGCAGCTTAGTTGGCAGGCTCACTGAAGCTTTCTTT

v_call: TRBV4-1
d_call: -
cdr3_length: 18
clone_size: -
j_call: TRBJ2-3
cdr3_aa: CASSQDYPTSRSTDTQYF
cdr3_nt: TGCGCCAGCAGCCAAGATTACCCGACAAGTAGAAGCACAGATACGCAGTATTTT

v_call: TRBV5-4
d_call: -
cdr3_length: 13
clone_size: -
j_call: TRBJ1-2
cdr3_aa: CASSLTGVEGYTF
cdr3_nt: TGTGCCAGCAGCTTGACGGGGGTGGAGGGCTACACCTTC

v_call: TRBV19
d_call: TRBD1
cdr3_length: 13
clone_size: -
j_call: TRBJ1-4
cdr3_aa: CASSRGQAGKLFF
cdr3_nt: TGTGCCAGTAGTCGCGGACAGGCGGGAAAACTGTTTTTT

v_call: TRBV10-3
d_call: -
cdr3_length: 14
clone_size: -
j_call: TRBJ1-1
cdr3_aa: CAISDGVSSTEAFF
cdr3_nt: TGTGCCATCAGTGACGGGGTCAGTTCGACTGAAGCTTTCTTT

v_call: TRBV7-2
d_call: TRBD1
cdr3_length: 15
clone_size: -
j_call: TRBJ1-5
cdr3_aa: CASSLEGTANQPQHF
cdr3_nt: TGTGCCAGCAGCTTAGAAGGGACAGCAAATCAGCCCCAGCATTTT

v_call: TRBV6-6
d_call: -
cdr3_length: 14
clone_size: -
j_call: TRBJ2-2
cdr3_aa: CASSRETDTGELFF
cdr3_nt: TGTGCCAGCAGCCGAGAGACAGACACCGGGGAGCTGTTTTTT

v_call: TRBV6-5
d_call: -
cdr3_length: 14
clone_size: -
j_call: TRBJ1-2
cdr3_aa: CAALQGSFGYGYTF
cdr3_nt: TGTGCCGCGTTACAGGGATCCTTTGGTTATGGCTACACCTTC

v_call: TRBV19
d_call: TRBD2
cdr3_length: 14
clone_size: -
j_call: TRBJ2-3
cdr3_aa: CASSWGGAKDTQYF
cdr3_nt: TGTGCCAGTAGTTGGGGAGGGGCGAAAGATACGCAGTATTTT

v_call: TRBV19
d_call: TRBD1
cdr3_length: 15
clone_size: -
j_call: TRBJ1-4
cdr3_aa: CASSTLTGFNEKLFF
cdr3_nt: TGTGCCAGTAGTACCCTGACAGGGTTCAACGAAAAACTGTTTTTT

v_call: TRBV6-2/TRBV6-3
d_call: -
cdr3_length: 17
clone_size: once
j_call: TRBJ2-2
cdr3_aa: CASSYQRGNANTGELFF
cdr3_nt: TGTGCCAGCAGTTACCAGAGGGGGAATGCGAACACCGGGGAGCTGTTTTTT

v_call: TRBV7-9
d_call: -
cdr3_length: 15
clone_size: -
j_call: TRBJ2-7
cdr3_aa: CASSLTRDGSYEQYF
cdr3_nt: TGTGCCAGCAGCCTGACCAGGGATGGTTCCTACGAGCAGTACTTC

v_call: TRBV19
d_call: -
cdr3_length: 15
clone_size: -
j_call: TRBJ1-5
cdr3_aa: CASSLAPGRNQPQHF
cdr3_nt: TGTGCCAGTAGTTTGGCGCCAGGTCGCAATCAGCCCCAGCATTTT

v_call: TRBV29-1
d_call: -
cdr3_length: 13
clone_size: -
j_call: TRBJ1-4
cdr3_aa: CSVGRQPNEKLFF
cdr3_nt: TGCAGCGTTGGAAGACAGCCTAATGAAAAACTGTTTTTT

v_call: TRBV19
d_call: TRBD1
cdr3_length: 14
clone_size: -
j_call: TRBJ2-3
cdr3_aa: CASRWTGTTDTQYF
cdr3_nt: TGTGCCAGTAGATGGACAGGGACCACAGATACGCAGTATTTT

v_call: TRBV24-1
d_call: TRBD2
cdr3_length: 16
clone_size: -
j_call: TRBJ2-1
cdr3_aa: CATSSRTSGGLNEQFF
cdr3_nt: TGTGCCACCAGTTCCCGCACTAGCGGGGGACTCAATGAGCAGTTCTTC

v_call: TRBV4-2
d_call: TRBD1
cdr3_length: 20
clone_size: -
j_call: TRBJ2-6
cdr3_aa: CASSQALRTGGIPGANVLTF
cdr3_nt: TGTGCCAGCAGCCAAGCCTTACGGACAGGGGGCATACCTGGGGCCAACGTCCTGACTTTC

v_call: TRBV29-1
d_call: -
cdr3_length: 13
clone_size: -
j_call: TRBJ1-1
cdr3_aa: CSGRRGGDTEAFF
cdr3_nt: TGCAGCGGCCGCCGGGGGGGCGACACTGAAGCTTTCTTT

v_call: TRBV2
d_call: TRBD1
cdr3_length: 13
clone_size: -
j_call: TRBJ2-7
cdr3_aa: CASNRDRAYEQYF
cdr3_nt: TGTGCCAGCAACAGGGACAGAGCCTACGAGCAGTACTTC